The present TCR beta chain was sequenced within a study of a mutant IDH1 vaccine in newly diagnosed glioma. About this clone itself: Its antigen is unknown.

Only in-frame clones appear in the TCRdb table, and some are missing; sequencing was by immunoSEQ multiplex PCR. The table has roughly 34,000 clones, approximately 80% seen once. Time point reported: week 5, during vaccination. In the vaccine, a single dose held 300 ug of the mutant IDH1 20-mer peptide, along with topical imiquimod. The CDR3 runs to 13 residues. V lost 6 bases, J lost 3 bases, and 5 bases stayed unmatched. Germline V gene data show CDR1 as MDHEN and CDR2 as SYDVKM. The gene calls are TRBV28 and TRBJ2-7, with 7 bases that match TRBD2. This TCR was recovered from a man aged 50 or older with glioma. Specimen: PBMCs, collected from a glioma patient whose treatment included an IDH1 peptide vaccine. Here the CDR3 reads CASSPAGVYEQYF. The CDR3 DNA reads as TGTGCCAGCAGCCCCGCGGGGGTCTACGAGCAGTACTTC.